This TCR beta chain came from a study of human CD4 T cells and Enterobacteriaceae (dated by TCRdb to 2019 to 2021). The paper as a whole reports these results and caveats: Ex vivo, broadly cross-reactive clonotypes appeared more expanded than specific ones, with about 55% of the 19 and about 65% of the roughly 34 in the top 5%. Reactivity of ex vivo clonotypes was inferred only by matching nucleotide sequences to CFSE-low cultures from the same donors.

Deep-level sequencing was performed on ex vivo total memory CD4+ samples, with a detection sensitivity of one cell in 200,000. The QIAamp DNA Micro Kit was used to extract genomic DNA from cell pellets, and the quantity and purity of the genomic DNA were checked by spectrophotometry. The immunoSEQ multiplex PCR assay was used to amplify the TCR Vbeta CDR3 regions. Sequencing of amplicons was performed on the Illumina HiSeq platform. Retrieved sequences were 87 nucleotides long and contained the CDR3 region. The study's own analysis went as follows. A clonotype was defined as a unique productive TCR Vbeta nucleotide sequence and was quantified by productive template frequency from ImmunoSEQ Analyzer V3.0. Expanded clonotypes were defined using a threshold set at the top 5th percentile of each repertoire ranked by frequency. The R package fossil was used to compute repertoire overlap as Chao-Jaccard, and the R package MASS was used to visualize the overlap by nonmetric multidimensional scaling. TCRdb mirrors the immuneACCESS table, restricted to in-frame sequences. Some clones are absent from its copies; in checked studies, under half trace to an unresolved V gene, and the reason for the others is unknown. V, J and clone size are taken as reported in that table, and D and trimming were inferred from the DNA itself. This sample is represented by about 29,000 clones; around four fifths of them were singletons. The top ten hold 1.5% to 2% of the sample.

Memory CD4+ T cells, defined as all CD4+ cells other than CD45RA+CCR7+CD95- naive cells, were FACS-sorted on a FACSAria III to a purity of over 95%. Blood from healthy donors was obtained from blood donation centers in Switzerland. Positive selection with CD4 and CD14 magnetic microbeads was used to enrich total CD4+ T cells and monocytes. CD8+, CD14+, CD16+, CD56+, CD19+ and CD25-bright cells were excluded before sorting. In a couple of blood donors, total memory CD4+ T cells were sequenced directly ex vivo to assess in vivo expansion of bacteria-reactive clonotypes. Ficoll-Paque Plus was used to isolate peripheral blood mononuclear cells from donor blood. Comment on this clone: Its antigen target is currently unknown. Base quality data are lacking; no much larger clone is found one base away.

The clonotype comes from a human donor in good health. The sequencing input was memory CD4+ T cells from blood. Interpreted using the paper, the cell subset or site label stands for: total memory CD4 T cells sorted directly ex vivo, unstimulated.

The nucleotides read TGTGCCAGCAGTGACCGGGGGCCTATTGGTGAAAAACTGTTTTTT. Protein translation: CASSDRGPIGEKLFF. The chain employs TRBV25-1 and TRBJ1-4; 6 matching bases give a weak D call of TRBD1. The CDR3 holds 15 amino acids from the cysteine to the phenylalanine. The DNA shown is the 45-base CDR3, in frame from base 1. V and J lose 3 bases and 7 bases, and a span of 15 bases separates them. Via the germline V gene, CDR1 is MGHDK and CDR2 SYGVNS.